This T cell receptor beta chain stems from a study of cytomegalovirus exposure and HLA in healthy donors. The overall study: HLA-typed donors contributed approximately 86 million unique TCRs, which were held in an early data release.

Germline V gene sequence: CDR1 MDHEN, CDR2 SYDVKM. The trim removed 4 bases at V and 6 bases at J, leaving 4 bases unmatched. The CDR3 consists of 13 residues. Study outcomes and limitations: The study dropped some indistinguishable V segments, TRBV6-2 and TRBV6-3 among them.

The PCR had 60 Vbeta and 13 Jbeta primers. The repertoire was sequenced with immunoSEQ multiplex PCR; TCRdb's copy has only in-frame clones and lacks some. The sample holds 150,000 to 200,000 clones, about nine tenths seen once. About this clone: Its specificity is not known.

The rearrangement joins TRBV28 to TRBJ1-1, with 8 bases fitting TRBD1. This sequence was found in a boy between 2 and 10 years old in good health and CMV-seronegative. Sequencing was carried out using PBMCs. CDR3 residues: CASSSGQGPEAFF. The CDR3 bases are TGTGCCAGCAGTTCCGGACAGGGTCCTGAAGCTTTCTTT.